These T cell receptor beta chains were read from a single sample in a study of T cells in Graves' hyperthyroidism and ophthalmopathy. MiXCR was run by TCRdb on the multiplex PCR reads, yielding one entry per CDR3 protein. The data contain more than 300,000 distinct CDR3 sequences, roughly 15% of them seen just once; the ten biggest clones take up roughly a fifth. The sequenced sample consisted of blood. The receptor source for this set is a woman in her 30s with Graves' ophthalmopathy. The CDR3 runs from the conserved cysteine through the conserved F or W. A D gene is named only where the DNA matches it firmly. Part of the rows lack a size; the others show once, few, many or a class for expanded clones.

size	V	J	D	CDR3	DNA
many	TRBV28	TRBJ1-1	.	CASRSVEARGTEAFF	TGTGCCAGCAGATCTGTTGAGGCCCGGGGCACTGAAGCTTTCTTT
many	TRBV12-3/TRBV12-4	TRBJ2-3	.	CASSLLTGGTDTQYF	TGTGCCAGCAGTTTATTGACGGGAGGCACAGATACGCAGTATTTT
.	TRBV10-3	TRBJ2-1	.	CAISESEEQFF	TGTGCCATCAGTGAGTCAGAAGAGCAGTTCTTC
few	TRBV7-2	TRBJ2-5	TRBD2	CASSRDVSGGRETQYF	TGTGCCAGCAGCAGAGATGTGTCGGGGGGGAGAGAGACCCAGTACTTC
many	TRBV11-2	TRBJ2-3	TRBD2	CASSLDRGGLAGDWGDTQYF	TGTGCCAGCAGCTTAGATCGGGGGGGACTAGCGGGGGATTGGGGGGATACGCAGTATTTT
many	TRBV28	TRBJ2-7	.	CASSLLGSGQIHEQYF	TGTGCCAGCAGTTTGCTTGGTTCCGGGCAAATCCACGAGCAGTACTTC
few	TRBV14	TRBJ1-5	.	CASSQDGGWNQPQHF	TGTGCCAGCAGCCAAGATGGGGGTTGGAATCAGCCCCAGCATTTT
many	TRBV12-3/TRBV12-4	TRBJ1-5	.	CASTSIEQPINQPQHF	TGTGCCAGCACCTCGATCGAACAGCCAATCAATCAGCCCCAGCATTTT
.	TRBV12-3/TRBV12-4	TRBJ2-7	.	CASSLALSPNPYEQYF	TGTGCCAGCAGTTTAGCGCTCTCTCCGAACCCCTACGAGCAGTACTTC
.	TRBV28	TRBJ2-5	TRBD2	CASSVSASGSGMGSQETQYF	TGTGCCAGCAGCGTATCCGCCAGCGGGAGTGGTATGGGCTCCCAAGAGACCCAGTACTTC
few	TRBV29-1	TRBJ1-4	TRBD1	CSVEGQSTNEKLFF	TGCAGCGTTGAGGGACAGTCAACTAATGAAAAACTGTTTTTT
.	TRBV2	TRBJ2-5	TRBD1	CASSDARTGAETQYF	TGTGCCAGCAGTGACGCCCGGACAGGGGCAGAGACCCAGTACTTC
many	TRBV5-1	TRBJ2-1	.	CASSIGLGPEANNEQFF	TGCGCCAGCAGCATAGGGCTGGGTCCAGAGGCCAACAATGAGCAGTTCTTC
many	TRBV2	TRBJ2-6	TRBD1	CASSPGGGGANVLTF	TGTGCCAGCAGTCCAGGGGGCGGAGGGGCCAACGTCCTGACTTTC
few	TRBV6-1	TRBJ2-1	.	CASSPESRENEQFF	TGTGCCAGCAGTCCTGAATCTCGTGAAAATGAGCAGTTCTTC
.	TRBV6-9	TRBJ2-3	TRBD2	CASSYWRGGTDMQYF	TGTGCCAGCAGTTATTGGCGGGGGGGCACAGATATGCAGTATTTT
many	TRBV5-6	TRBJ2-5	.	CASSLDVRQETQYF	TGTGCCAGCAGCTTGGACGTAAGACAAGAGACCCAGTACTTC
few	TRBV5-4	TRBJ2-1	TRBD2	CASSRGVAGGLTNEQFF	TGTGCCAGCAGCCGGGGGGTAGCGGGGGGGCTTACTAATGAGCAGTTCTTC
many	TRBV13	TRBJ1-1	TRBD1	CASSPQGTANTEAFF	TGTGCCAGCAGCCCCCAAGGGACAGCGAACACTGAAGCTTTCTTT
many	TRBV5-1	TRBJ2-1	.	CASSPGTGRRNEQFF	TGCGCCAGCAGCCCCGGCACAGGGAGGCGGAATGAGCAGTTCTTC
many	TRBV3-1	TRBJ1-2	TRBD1	CASSHWGTGGSDGYTF	TGTGCCAGCAGCCACTGGGGGACAGGGGGATCGGATGGCTACACCTTC
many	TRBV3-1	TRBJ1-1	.	CASSDSRMNTEAFF	TGTGCCAGCAGTGACTCAAGAATGAACACTGAAGCTTTCTTT
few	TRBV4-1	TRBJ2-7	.	CASSQVLAGVYGQYF	TGCGCCAGCAGCCAAGTCTTGGCAGGGGTCTACGGGCAGTACTTC
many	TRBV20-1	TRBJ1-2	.	CSARDQGSPGTSYGYTF	TGCAGTGCTAGAGATCAAGGCAGCCCCGGGACAAGCTATGGCTACACCTTC
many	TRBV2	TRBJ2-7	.	CATSGAAPQYF	TGTGCCACCTCCGGGGCTGCCCCGCAGTACTTC
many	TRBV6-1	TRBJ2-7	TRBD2	CASSPLAGGFSPSSEQYF	TGTGCCAGCAGTCCGCTTGCGGGGGGATTTTCCCCCTCTAGCGAGCAGTACTTC
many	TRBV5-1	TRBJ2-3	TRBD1	CASSLGTGIPDTQYF	TGCGCCAGCAGCTTGGGGACAGGGATCCCAGATACGCAGTATTTT
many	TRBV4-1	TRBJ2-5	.	CASSQDLPGSETQYF	TGCGCCAGCAGCCAAGATCTCCCAGGGTCGGAGACCCAGTACTTC
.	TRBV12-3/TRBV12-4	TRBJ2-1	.	CASTLRAGVNEQFF	TGTGCCAGCACCCTGAGGGCAGGGGTAAATGAGCAGTTCTTC
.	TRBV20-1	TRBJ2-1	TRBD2	CSGLAGGLAHNEQFF	TGCAGTGGGCTAGCGGGAGGGTTAGCTCACAATGAGCAGTTCTTC
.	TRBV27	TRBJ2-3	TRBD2	CASSRARGGGTDTQYF	TGTGCCAGCAGTCGTGCCCGGGGGGGGGGCACAGATACGCAGTATTTT
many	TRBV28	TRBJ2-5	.	CASSLPSRETQYF	TGTGCCAGCAGTTTACCTAGCCGAGAGACCCAGTACTTC
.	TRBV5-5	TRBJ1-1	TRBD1	CASSWRDRNTEAFF	TGTGCCAGCAGCTGGAGGGACAGGAACACTGAAGCTTTCTTT
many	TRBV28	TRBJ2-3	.	CASSLEGGGTDTQYF	TGTGCCAGCAGTTTGGAGGGGGGGGGCACAGATACGCAGTATTTT
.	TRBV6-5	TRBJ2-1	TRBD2	CASSYAVAGSYEQFF	TGTGCCAGCAGTTACGCGGTAGCGGGGTCTTATGAGCAGTTCTTC
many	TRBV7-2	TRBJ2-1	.	CASSSGQKPQFF	TGTGCCAGCAGCTCAGGACAGAAACCGCAGTTCTTC
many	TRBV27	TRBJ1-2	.	CASRGRAYGYTF	TGTGCCAGCAGGGGCAGGGCCTATGGCTACACCTTC
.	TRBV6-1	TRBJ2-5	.	CASTLLRGSQETQYF	TGTGCCAGCACCCTTCTACGAGGTTCTCAAGAGACCCAGTACTTC
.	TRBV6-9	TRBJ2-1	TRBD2	CASSYVGTSPYNEQFF	TGTGCCAGCAGTTACGTCGGGACTAGCCCCTACAATGAGCAGTTCTTC
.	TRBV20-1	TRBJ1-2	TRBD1	CSARDRLGTGANYGYTF	TGCAGTGCTAGAGATCGTCTCGGGACAGGAGCTAACTATGGCTACACCTTC
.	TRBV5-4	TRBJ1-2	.	CASSFDTAGYAYTF	TGTGCCAGCAGCTTCGATACGGCAGGTTATGCCTACACCTTC
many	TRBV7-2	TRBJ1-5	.	CASSPRAGRGDQPQHF	TGTGCCAGCAGCCCCAGGGCAGGTAGGGGGGATCAGCCCCAGCATTTT
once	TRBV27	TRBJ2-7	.	CASSLLPGTFLHEQYF	TGTGCCAGCAGTCTACTACCCGGGACATTTTTACACGAGCAGTACTTC
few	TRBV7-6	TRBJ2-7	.	CASSLTQGQYYEQYF	TGTGCCAGCAGCTTAACGCAGGGGCAGTACTACGAGCAGTACTTC
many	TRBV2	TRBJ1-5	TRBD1	CASTTGGSNQPQHF	TGTGCCAGCACCACAGGGGGTAGCAATCAGCCCCAGCATTTT
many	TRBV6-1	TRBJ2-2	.	CASSELQWGHTNTGELFF	TGTGCCAGCAGTGAGCTACAGTGGGGACATACGAACACCGGGGAGCTGTTTTTT
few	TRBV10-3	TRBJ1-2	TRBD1	CAINQQQDRTYGYTF	TGTGCCATCAACCAACAACAGGACAGGACATATGGCTACACCTTC
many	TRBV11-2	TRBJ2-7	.	CASSLPTGGYEQYF	TGTGCCAGCAGCTTACCGACAGGTGGCTACGAGCAGTACTTC
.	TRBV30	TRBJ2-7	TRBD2	CAWGLAGEQYF	TGTGCCTGGGGACTAGCGGGGGAACAGTACTTC
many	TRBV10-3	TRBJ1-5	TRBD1	CAISRDRGNNQPQHF	TGTGCCATCAGTAGGGACAGGGGTAACAATCAGCCCCAGCATTTT
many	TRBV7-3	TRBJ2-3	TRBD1	CASSKQDRGTQYF	TGTGCCAGCAGCAAACAGGACAGGGGGACGCAGTATTTT
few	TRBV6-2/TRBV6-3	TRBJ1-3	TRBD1	CASSYGTGTGNTIYF	TGTGCCAGCAGTTATGGGACAGGGACTGGAAACACCATATATTTT